These 8 T cell receptor beta chains were sequenced from one sample in a study of blood T cell repertoires in COVID-19. The repertoire was sequenced with immunoSEQ multiplex PCR; TCRdb's copy has only in-frame clones and lacks some. This sample has 310,000 or so clones, with 65% to 90% found just once. Sequencing was carried out using PBMCs or T cells enriched from blood (not recorded which). All receptors come from a woman in her late teens or twenties who had recovered from COVID-19.

This clone was counted many times. The V call is TRBV9, the J call TRBJ2-5, with 8 bases fitting TRBD2. With 0 bases clipped from V and 5 bases from J, the junction kept 9 bases outside the gene matches. Germline loops: CDR1 SGDLS, CDR2 YYNGEE. The CDR3 consists of 16 residues. The DNA of the CDR3 is TGTGCCAGCAGCGTAGGGAGCGGGGGACTACTGGAGACCCAGTACTTC. Its translation is CASSVGSGGLLETQYF.

Concerning this clone: A single base separates this from a much larger clone, so it may be a read error. CDR3 in DNA: TGTGCCAGCAGTGGAGCAGAGACAGGGGGCTATGGCTACACCTTC. It codes for CASSGAETGGYGYTF. The rearrangement links TRBV6-1 to TRBJ1-2; 9 bases map to TRBD1. This CDR3 is 15 amino acids long. The junction had 7 bases not matched to a gene; V was cut back by 4 bases and J by 4 bases. From germline, CDR1 is MNHNS and CDR2 SASEGT.

This clone came up a few times. This sequence joins TRBV30 and TRBJ1-3, with D unclear. The V gene lost 4 bases and the J gene lost 4 bases, with 8 bases spanning the gap. CDR1 and CDR2 (germline): GTSNPN, SVGIG (reference sequence). The CDR3 runs 12 residues. As DNA, the CDR3 is TGTGCCTGGACTCATCAGGGAAACACCATATATTTT. Translation gives CAWTHQGNTIYF. Combining the CDR3 with reference TRBV30 and TRBJ1-3 gives the whole variable domain SQTIHQWPATLVQPVGSPLSLECTVEGTSNPNLYWYRQAAGRGLQLLFYSVGIGQISSEVPQNLSASRPQDRQFILSSKKLLLSDSGFYLCAWTHQGNTIYFGEGSWLTVV.

The chain's CDR3 is CASFLDPGYTF. The CDR3 DNA is TGTGCCAGCTTTCTAGACCCTGGCTACACCTTC. This chain links TRBV28 with TRBJ1-2; D gene unclear. CDR1 MDHEN and CDR2 SYDVKM come from the germline V gene. V lost 8 bases, J lost 7 bases, and 11 bases lay in between. This CDR3 spans 11 amino acids.

The chain joins TRBV30 to TRBJ1-5, with D possibly being TRBD1 (6 bases). The CDR3 sequence is 14 residues long. V lost 1 base to trimming and J lost 9 bases, with 16 bases between them. Germline assignment: CDR1 GTSNPN and CDR2 SVGIG (reference sequence). CDR3 in amino acids: CAWSGTAKERPQHF. In nucleotides, the CDR3 is TGTGCCTGGAGTGGGACAGCGAAAGAACGGCCCCAGCATTTT.

The J gene is TRBJ2-1, the V gene TRBV24-1, with TRBD1 matching 8 bases. Germline lookup yields CDR1 KGHDR and CDR2 SFDVKD. This CDR3 comprises 16 residues. Trimming removed 4 bases from V and 3 bases from J; junction bases left unmatched: 7. In DNA form, the CDR3 reads TGTGCCACCAGTGACCCTACAGGGGGGAACTACAATGAGCAGTTCTTC. It yields the protein CATSDPTGGNYNEQFF.

The count of this clone is one. This chain joins TRBV27 and TRBJ2-5; 12 nucleotides match TRBD2. V was clipped by 5 bases and J by 8 bases; unmatched bases: 9. This CDR3 has 15 residues. The V gene's germline CDR1 is MNHEY and CDR2 SMNVEV (reference sequence). CDR3 DNA sequence: TGTGCCAGCAGTCTTGGGACTAGCGGGCGCCCTACCCAGTACTTC. As protein: CASSLGTSGRPTQYF.

The CDR3 DNA is TGTGCCAGCAGTGAGCCGGGATTCGACACTGAAGCTTTCTTT. Translated: CASSEPGFDTEAFF. The rearrangement joins TRBV25-1 to TRBJ1-1; D gene unclear. The CDR3 totals 14 residues. Germline CDR1 is MGHDK and CDR2 is SYGVNS. V dropped 3 bases and J dropped 3 bases, with 11 bases sitting between them.